This T cell receptor (beta chain) comes out of a study of T-cell reconstitution after alpha-beta-depleted transplantation in children. Germline V gives CDR1 MNHEY, CDR2 SMNVEV (reference sequence). V was clipped by 4 bases and J by 7 bases; unmatched bases: 3. The CDR3 has 14 amino acids. For TCRbeta, the library was prepared with unique molecular identifiers. TCRdb processed the PCR reads anew with MiXCR; each CDR3 protein has one entry. This sample yields hundreds of thousands of distinct CDR3 sequences, of which around 16% are seen a single time; approximately 1% belongs to the top ten. This clonotype was counted between two and nine times.

The V and J genes are TRBV27 and TRBJ2-1; 11 bases are shared with TRBD1. The source material was PBMCs from the stem cell graft donor, sampled from the stem cell graft. The TCR was taken from a human donor who donated a stem cell graft to a child with acute myeloid leukemia. The chain's CDR3 is CASSSGQGENEQFF. The CDR3 coding sequence is TGTGCCAGCAGTTCGGGACAGGGGGAGAATGAGCAGTTCTTC.